This TCR beta chain was documented in a study of blood T cell repertoires in COVID-19. The V segment lost 6 bases and the J segment 10 bases; nucleotides outside the gene matches: 14. Per the germline V gene, CDR1 is PRHDT and CDR2 is FYEKMQ (reference sequence). CDR3 size: 17 residues. The protocol was immunoSEQ multiplex PCR, while the TCRdb copy is restricted to in-frame clones and leaves out a portion. The table lists under 300,000 clones, around 83% of them singletons, with approximately 3.5% in the top ten. The sequence was collected from a woman in her late teens or twenties with acute or convalescent COVID-19. The chain is built from TRBV13 and TRBJ2-1; 14 bases agree with TRBD2. Input material: peripheral blood. CDR3 nucleotide sequence: TGTGCCAGCAGTCCCGATCCGGGACTAGCGGGAGATCTAGAGCAGTTCTTC. The encoded protein is CASSPDPGLAGDLEQFF.